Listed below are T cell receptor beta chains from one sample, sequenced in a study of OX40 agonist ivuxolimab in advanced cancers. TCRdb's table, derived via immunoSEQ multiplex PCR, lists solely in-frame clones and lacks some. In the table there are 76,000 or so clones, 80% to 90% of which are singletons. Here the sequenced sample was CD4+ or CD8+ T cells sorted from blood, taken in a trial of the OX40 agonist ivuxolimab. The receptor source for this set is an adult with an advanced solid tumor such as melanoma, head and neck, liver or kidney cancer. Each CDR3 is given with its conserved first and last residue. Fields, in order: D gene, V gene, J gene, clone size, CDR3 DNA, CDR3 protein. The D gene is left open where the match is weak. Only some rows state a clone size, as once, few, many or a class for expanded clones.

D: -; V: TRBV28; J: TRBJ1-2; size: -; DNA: TGTGCCAGCAGTTTAAGTAAGGGCTATGGCTACACCTTC; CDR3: CASSLSKGYGYTF
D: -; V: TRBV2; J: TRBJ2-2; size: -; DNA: TGTGCCAGCAGTGGTCAACGGGGGCCCGGGGAGCTGTTTTTT; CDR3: CASSGQRGPGELFF
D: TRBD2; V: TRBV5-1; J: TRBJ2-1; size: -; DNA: TGCGCCAGCAGTCCCCTTAGCGGGGAATCGGGTGAGCAGTTCTTC; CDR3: CASSPLSGESGEQFF
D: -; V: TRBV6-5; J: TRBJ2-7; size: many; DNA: TGTGCCAGCAGTTACTCGATTGCCTTCCTCTACGAGCAGTACTTC; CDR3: CASSYSIAFLYEQYF
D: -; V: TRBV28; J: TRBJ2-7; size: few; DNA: TGTGCCAGCAGGTTAGGGGGAGGGGGGGGCCTCTACGAGCAGTACTTC; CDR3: CASRLGGGGGLYEQYF
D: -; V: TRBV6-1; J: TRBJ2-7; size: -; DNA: TGTGCCAGCAAGTCACATTCCTCCTACGAGCAGTACTTC; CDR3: CASKSHSSYEQYF
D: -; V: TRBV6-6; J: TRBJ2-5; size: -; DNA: TGTGCCAGCAGTTTAACAGGCAAGGGGGGTCAAGAGACCCAGTACTTC; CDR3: CASSLTGKGGQETQYF
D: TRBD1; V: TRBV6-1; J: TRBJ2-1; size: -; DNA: TGTGCCAGCAGTGTTAACAGGGGTGGTGAGCAGTTCTTC; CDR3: CASSVNRGGEQFF
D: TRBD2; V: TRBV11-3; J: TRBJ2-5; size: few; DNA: TGTGCCAGCAGCTCGTTAGCGGGAGGACAAGAGACCCAGTACTTC; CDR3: CASSSLAGGQETQYF
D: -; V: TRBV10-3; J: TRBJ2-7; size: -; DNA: TGTGCCATCAGTGCCGCGGCGGATCCCGTCTACGAGCAGTACTTC; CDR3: CAISAAADPVYEQYF
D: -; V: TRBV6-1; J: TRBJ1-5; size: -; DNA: TGTGCCAGCAGTGTTGAGACAGGCCATCAGCCCCAGCATTTT; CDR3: CASSVETGHQPQHF
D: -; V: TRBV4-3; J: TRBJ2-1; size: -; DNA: TGCGCCAGCAGCCAAACTGGCGGGGGCTCCTATAATGAGCAGTTCTTC; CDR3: CASSQTGGGSYNEQFF
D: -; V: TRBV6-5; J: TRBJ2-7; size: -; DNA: TGTGCCAGCAAGAAATCCTACGAGCAGTACTTC; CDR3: CASKKSYEQYF
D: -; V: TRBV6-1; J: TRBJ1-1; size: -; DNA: TGTGCCAGCGGGATTGGGTCTTACACTGAAGCTTTCTTT; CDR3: CASGIGSYTEAFF
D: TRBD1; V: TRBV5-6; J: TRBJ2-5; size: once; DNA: TGTGCCAGCAGCTTCCCAGGGGGCAGCGAGACCCAGTACTTC; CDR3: CASSFPGGSETQYF
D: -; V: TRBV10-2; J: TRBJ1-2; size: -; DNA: TGCGCCAGCAGTGGGGGTAGGGTCTACACCTTC; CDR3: CASSGGRVYTF
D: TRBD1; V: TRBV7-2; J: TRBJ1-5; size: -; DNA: TGTGCCAGCAGCTTATCCCTGGACAGGGCCGATCAGCCCCAGCATTTT; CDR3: CASSLSLDRADQPQHF
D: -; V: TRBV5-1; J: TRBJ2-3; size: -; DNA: TGCGCCAGCAGCTTGGTTGAGGCAGATACGCAGTATTTT; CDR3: CASSLVEADTQYF
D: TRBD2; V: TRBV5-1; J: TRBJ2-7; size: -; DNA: TGCGCCAGCAGCTGGGGACTAGCGGGGCTCCTATCCTACGAGCAGTACTTC; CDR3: CASSWGLAGLLSYEQYF
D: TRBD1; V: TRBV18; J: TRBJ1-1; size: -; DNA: TGTGCCAGCTCACCGGCGACAGGGAGGGTGGCTGAAGCTTTCTTT; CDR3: CASSPATGRVAEAFF
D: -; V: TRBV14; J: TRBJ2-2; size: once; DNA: TGTGCCAGCAGCCTATACAGGGGACTCACCGGGGAGCTGTTTTTT; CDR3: CASSLYRGLTGELFF
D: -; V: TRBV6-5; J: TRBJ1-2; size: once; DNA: TGTGCCAGCAGTACAGACGACGGGGCAAACTATGGCTACACCTTC; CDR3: CASSTDDGANYGYTF
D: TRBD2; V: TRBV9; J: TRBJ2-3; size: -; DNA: TGTGCCAGCAGCGAAATCCGTCTAGCGGGGTCAGATACGCAGTATTTT; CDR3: CASSEIRLAGSDTQYF
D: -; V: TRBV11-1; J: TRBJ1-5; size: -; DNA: TGTGCCAGCAGCCCTGGTCCGGGGACAAGCCATTCCCAGCATTTT; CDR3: CASSPGPGTSHSQHF
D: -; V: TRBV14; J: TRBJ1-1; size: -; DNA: TGTGCCAGCAGCCAAGAGGTCGGAAACACTGAAGCTTTCTTT; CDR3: CASSQEVGNTEAFF
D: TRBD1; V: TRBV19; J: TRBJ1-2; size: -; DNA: TGTGCCAGTAGGAGGGCAGGGGGCGCCTATGGCTACACCTTC; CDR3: CASRRAGGAYGYTF
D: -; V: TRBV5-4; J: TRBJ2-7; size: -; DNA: TGTGCCAGCAGCGTGGGAGGAGACGGGGCCTACGAGCAGTACTTC; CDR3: CASSVGGDGAYEQYF
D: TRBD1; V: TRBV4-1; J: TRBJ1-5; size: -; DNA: TGCGCCAGCAGCCATGGTACAGGGGGCGCGGAGCCCCAGCATTTT; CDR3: CASSHGTGGAEPQHF
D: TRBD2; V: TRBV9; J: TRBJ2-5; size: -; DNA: TGTGCCAGCAGCGTAGACGGGGGGAGAGGGACCCAGTACTTC; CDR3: CASSVDGGRGTQYF
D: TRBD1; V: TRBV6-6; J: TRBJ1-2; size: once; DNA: TGTGCCAGCCTGAGGGACAGGGCAGGTGGCTACACCTTC; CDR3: CASLRDRAGGYTF
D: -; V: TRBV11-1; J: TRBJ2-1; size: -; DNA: TGTGCCAGCAGCTTACAGGTACGGGACAATGAGCAGTTCTTC; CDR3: CASSLQVRDNEQFF
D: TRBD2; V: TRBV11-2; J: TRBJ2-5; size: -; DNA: TGTGCCAGCAGCCCCGGGGCGGGAGGGGGCGGCCGGGAGACCCAGTACTTC; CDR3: CASSPGAGGGGRETQYF